The rows below give T cell receptor beta chains drawn from one sample of a study of OX40 agonist ivuxolimab in advanced cancers. Method: immunoSEQ multiplex PCR; TCRdb's copy keeps in-frame clones and lacks some. This table has over 65,000 clones, about 88% appearing once. Here the sequenced sample was CD4+ or CD8+ T cells sorted from blood, taken in a trial of the OX40 agonist ivuxolimab. These receptors were obtained from an adult with an advanced solid tumor such as melanoma, head and neck, liver or kidney cancer. The CDR3 runs from the conserved cysteine through the conserved F or W.

TRBV5-1	CASSSQNYEQYF
TRBV4-1	CASSQGFGSSYEQYF
TRBV14	CASRGQAYETQYF
TRBV2	CASSEGAYTYNEQFF
TRBV29-1	CSVEGETQYF
TRBV5-4	CASSVSGAGNNEKLFF
TRBV5-1	CASSLEVQGEAFF
TRBV9	CASSVAGRRNQETQYF
TRBV28	CASSLGTGTQETQYF
TRBV7-2	CASSLFEQGSEQYF
TRBV5-1	CASSLLAGEGETQYF
TRBV5-4	CASSQTGRVHGELFF
TRBV27	CASRERENEQFF
TRBV10-3	CAISTGLWVTEAFF